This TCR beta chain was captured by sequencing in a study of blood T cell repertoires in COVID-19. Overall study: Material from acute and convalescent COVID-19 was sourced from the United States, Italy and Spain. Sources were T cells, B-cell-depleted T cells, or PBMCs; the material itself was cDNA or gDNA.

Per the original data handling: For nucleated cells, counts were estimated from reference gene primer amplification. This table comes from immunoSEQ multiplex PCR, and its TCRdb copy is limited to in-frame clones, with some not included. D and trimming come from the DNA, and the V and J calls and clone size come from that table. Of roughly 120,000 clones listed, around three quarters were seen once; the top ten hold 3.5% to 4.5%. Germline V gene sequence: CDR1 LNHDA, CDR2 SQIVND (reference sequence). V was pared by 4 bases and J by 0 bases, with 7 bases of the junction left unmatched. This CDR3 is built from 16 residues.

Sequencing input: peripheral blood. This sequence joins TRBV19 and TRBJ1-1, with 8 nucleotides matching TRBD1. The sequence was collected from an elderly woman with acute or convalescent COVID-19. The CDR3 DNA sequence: TGTGCCAGTAGTAGCCCGACAGGGGTCATGAACACTGAAGCTTTCTTT. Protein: CASSSPTGVMNTEAFF.